This TCR beta chain was identified during a study of OX40 agonist ivuxolimab in advanced cancers. For the study at large: The dose of intravenous ivuxolimab that patients received every 2 weeks ranged from 0.01 to 10 mg/kg. Hepatocellular carcinoma, melanoma, renal cell or head and neck cancer occurred in dose-escalation patients.

Cycle 7 day 1, cycle 4 day 1, and baseline were the timepoints at which blood was sampled. Losses at the gene ends were 1 base for V and 4 bases for J; bases not matched to a gene: 7. The CDR3 loop spans 16 amino acids. CDR1 is SGHDN, CDR2 FVKESK, per germline. Libraries were prepared by immunoSEQ multiplex PCR; TCRdb keeps only in-frame clonotypes and omits some of them. The table has 45,000 to 60,000 clones, roughly nine tenths seen once. The genes are TRBV14 and TRBJ2-1, with 7 bases identical to TRBD2. The sequence derives from an adult with an advanced solid tumor such as melanoma, head and neck, liver or kidney cancer. The sample here was CD4+ or CD8+ T cells sorted from blood, taken in a trial of the OX40 agonist ivuxolimab. The CDR3 DNA sequence: TGTGCCAGCAGCCAAGGCGTGGGAGGGCTGTACAATGAGCAGTTCTTC. It translates to CASSQGVGGLYNEQFF. Based on the CDR3 plus reference TRBV14 and TRBJ2-1, the full variable domain is EAGVTQFPSHSVIEKGQTVTLRCDPISGHDNLYWYRRVMGKEIKFLLHFVKESKQDESGMPNNRFLAERTGGTYSTLKVQPAELEDSGVYFCASSQGVGGLYNEQFFGPGTRLTVL.